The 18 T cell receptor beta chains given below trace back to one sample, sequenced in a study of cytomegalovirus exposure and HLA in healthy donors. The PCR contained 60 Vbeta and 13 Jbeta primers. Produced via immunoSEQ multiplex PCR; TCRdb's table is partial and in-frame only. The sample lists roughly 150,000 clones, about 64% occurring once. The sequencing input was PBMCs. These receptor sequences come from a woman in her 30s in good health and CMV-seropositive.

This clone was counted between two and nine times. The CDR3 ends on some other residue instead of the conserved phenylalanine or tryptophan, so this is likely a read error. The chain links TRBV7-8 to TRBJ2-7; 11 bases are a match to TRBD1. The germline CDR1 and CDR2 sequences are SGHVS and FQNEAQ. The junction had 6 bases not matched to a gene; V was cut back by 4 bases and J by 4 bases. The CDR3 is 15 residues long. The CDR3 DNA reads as TGTGCCAGCAGCTCCGGACAGGGGGCGTTGTACGAGCAGTACTCC. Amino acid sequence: CASSSGQGALYEQYS.

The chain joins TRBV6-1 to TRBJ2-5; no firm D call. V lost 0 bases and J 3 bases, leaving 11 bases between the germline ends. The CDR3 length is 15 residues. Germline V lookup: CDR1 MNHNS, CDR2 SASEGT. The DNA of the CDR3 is TGTGCCAGCAGTGAAGCTAAGTGGTCGGAAGAGACCCAGTACTTC. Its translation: CASSEAKWSEETQYF.

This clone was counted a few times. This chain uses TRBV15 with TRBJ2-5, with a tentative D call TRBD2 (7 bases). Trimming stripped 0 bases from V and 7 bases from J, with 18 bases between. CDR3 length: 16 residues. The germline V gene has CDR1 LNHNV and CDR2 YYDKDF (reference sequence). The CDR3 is CATSREGGGGSATQYF. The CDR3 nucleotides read TGTGCCACCAGCAGAGAGGGTGGCGGGGGCTCAGCGACCCAGTACTTC. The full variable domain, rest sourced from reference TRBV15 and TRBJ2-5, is DAMVIQNPRYQVTQFGKPVTLSCSQTLNHNVMYWYQQKSSQAPKLLFHYYDKDFNNEADTPDNFQSRRPNTSFCFLDIRSPGLGDTAMYLCATSREGGGGSATQYFGPGTRLLVL.

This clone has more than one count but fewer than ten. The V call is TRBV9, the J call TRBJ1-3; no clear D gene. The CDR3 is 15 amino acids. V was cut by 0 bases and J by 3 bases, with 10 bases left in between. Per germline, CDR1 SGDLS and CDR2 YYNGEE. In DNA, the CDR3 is TGTGCCAGCAGCGTAGGTGAGGGTGGTGGAAACACCATATATTTT. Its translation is CASSVGEGGGNTIYF.

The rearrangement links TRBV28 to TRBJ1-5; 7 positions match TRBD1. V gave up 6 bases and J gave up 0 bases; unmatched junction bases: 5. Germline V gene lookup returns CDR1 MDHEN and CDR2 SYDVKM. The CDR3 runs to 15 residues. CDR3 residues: CASRSRQGSNQPQHF. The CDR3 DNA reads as TGTGCCAGCAGATCCCGACAGGGTAGCAATCAGCCCCAGCATTTT.

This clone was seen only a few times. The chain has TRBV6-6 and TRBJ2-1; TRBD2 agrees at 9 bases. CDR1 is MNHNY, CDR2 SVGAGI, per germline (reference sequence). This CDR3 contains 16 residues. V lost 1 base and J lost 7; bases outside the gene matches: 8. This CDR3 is CASSYLNMAGGNEQFF. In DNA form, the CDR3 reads TGTGCCAGCAGTTACTTGAACATGGCGGGGGGGAATGAGCAGTTCTTC.

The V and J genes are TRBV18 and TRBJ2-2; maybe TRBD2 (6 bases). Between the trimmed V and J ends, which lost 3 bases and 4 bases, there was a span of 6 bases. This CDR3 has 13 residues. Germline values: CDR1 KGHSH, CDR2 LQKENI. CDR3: CASSPGGTGELFF. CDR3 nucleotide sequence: TGTGCCAGCTCACCGGGAGGCACCGGGGAGCTGTTTTTT.

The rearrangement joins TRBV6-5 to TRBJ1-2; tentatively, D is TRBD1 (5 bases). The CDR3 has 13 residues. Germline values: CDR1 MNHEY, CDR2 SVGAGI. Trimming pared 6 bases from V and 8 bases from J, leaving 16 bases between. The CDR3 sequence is CASRKDRWKGYTF. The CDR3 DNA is TGTGCCAGCAGGAAAGACAGATGGAAAGGCTACACCTTC.

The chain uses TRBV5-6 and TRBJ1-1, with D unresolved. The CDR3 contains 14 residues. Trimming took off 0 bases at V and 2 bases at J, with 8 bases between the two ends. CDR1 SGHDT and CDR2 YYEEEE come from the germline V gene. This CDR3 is CASSLAGRNTEAFF. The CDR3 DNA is TGTGCCAGCAGCTTGGCAGGCCGTAACACTGAAGCTTTCTTT.

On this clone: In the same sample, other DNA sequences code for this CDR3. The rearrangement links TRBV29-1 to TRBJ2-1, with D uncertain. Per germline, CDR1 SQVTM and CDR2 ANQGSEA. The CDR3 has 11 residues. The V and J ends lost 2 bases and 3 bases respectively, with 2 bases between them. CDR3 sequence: CSVEYYNEQFF. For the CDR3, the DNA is TGCAGCGTTGAATACTACAATGAGCAGTTCTTC.

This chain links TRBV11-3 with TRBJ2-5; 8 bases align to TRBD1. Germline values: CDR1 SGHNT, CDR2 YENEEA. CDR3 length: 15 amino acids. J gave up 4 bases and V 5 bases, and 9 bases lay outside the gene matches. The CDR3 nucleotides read TGTGCCAGCAGCACCGGACAGGGCGGTAGAGAGACCCAGTACTTC. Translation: CASSTGQGGRETQYF.

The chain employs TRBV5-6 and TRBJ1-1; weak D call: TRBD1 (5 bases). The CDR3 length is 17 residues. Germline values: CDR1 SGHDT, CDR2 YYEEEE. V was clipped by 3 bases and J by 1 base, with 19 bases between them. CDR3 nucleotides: TGTGCCAGCAGCTCGTACTTGACGGGACTCACGAACACTGAAGCTTTCTTT. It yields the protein CASSSYLTGLTNTEAFF.

DNA for the CDR3: TGCAGCGCTTCACAGACGATGAACACTGAAGCTTTCTTT. Protein sequence: CSASQTMNTEAFF. The gene calls are TRBV29-1 and TRBJ1-1; D gene unclear. Trimming took off 7 bases at V and 0 bases at J, with 12 bases between the two ends. Per germline, CDR1 SQVTM and CDR2 ANQGSEA. This CDR3 spans 13 amino acids.

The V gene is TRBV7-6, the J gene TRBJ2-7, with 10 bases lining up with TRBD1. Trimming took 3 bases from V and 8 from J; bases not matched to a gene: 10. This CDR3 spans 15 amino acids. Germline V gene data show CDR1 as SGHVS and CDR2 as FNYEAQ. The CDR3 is CASSLAGQGMAKQYF. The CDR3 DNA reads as TGTGCCAGCAGCTTGGCGGGACAGGGGATGGCCAAGCAGTACTTC. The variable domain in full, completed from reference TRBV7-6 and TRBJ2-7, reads GAGVSQSPRYKVTKRGQDVALRCDPISGHVSLYWYRQALGQGPEFLTYFNYEAQQDKSGLPNDRFSAERPEGSISTLTIQRTEQRDSAMYRCASSLAGQGMAKQYFGPGTRLTVT.

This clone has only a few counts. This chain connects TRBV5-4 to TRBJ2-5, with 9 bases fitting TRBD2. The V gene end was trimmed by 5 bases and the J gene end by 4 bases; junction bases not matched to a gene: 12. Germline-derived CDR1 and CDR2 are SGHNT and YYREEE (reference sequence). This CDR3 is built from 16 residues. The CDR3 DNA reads TGTGCCAGCAGTACACCCTACGGGACTAGCACAGAGACCCAGTACTTC. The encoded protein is CASSTPYGTSTETQYF.

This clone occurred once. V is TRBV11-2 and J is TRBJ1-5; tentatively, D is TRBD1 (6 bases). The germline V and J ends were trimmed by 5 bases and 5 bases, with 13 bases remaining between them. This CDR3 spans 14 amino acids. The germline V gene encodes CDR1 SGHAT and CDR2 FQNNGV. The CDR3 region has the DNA TGTGCCAGCAGCCAGACAGGAGCGCATCAGCCCCAGCATTTT. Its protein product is CASSQTGAHQPQHF. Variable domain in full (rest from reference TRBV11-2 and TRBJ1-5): EAGVAQSPRYKIIEKRQSVAFWCNPISGHATLYWYQQILGQGPKLLIQFQNNGVVDDSQLPKDRFSAERLKGVDSTLKIQPAKLEDSAVYLCASSQTGAHQPQHFGDGTRLSIL.

The CDR3 DNA reads as TGTGCCAGCAGCTCACACTCCTACAATGAGCAGTTCTTC. This encodes CASSSHSYNEQFF. V usage is TRBV27 and J usage is TRBJ2-1; the D is unclear. V dropped 6 bases and J dropped 0 bases, with 6 bases sitting between them. Germline lookup yields CDR1 MNHEY and CDR2 SMNVEV (reference sequence). CDR3 length equals 13 residues.

CDR3 bases: TGTGCCTGGTTCTTCCAGGGACATAACTATGGCTACACCTTC. Protein product: CAWFFQGHNYGYTF. This rearrangement joins TRBV30 to TRBJ1-2; TRBD1 is a possible D gene (6 bases). CDR1 GTSNPN and CDR2 SVGIG come from the germline V gene (reference sequence). This CDR3 is built from 14 residues. Trimming took off 5 bases at V and 1 base at J, with 14 bases between the two ends.